A selection of T cell receptor beta chains follows, all from one sample in a study of beta chain features in type 1 diabetes. The table came from immunoSEQ multiplex PCR; TCRdb's copy has only in-frame clones and leaves some out. Of 300,000 to 400,000 clones in the sample, around 12% were seen once. Sequenced: naive CD4+ T cells from blood. The receptors were gathered from a man younger than 30 in good health. The CDR3 runs from the conserved cysteine through the conserved F or W. The order of the fields is V gene, clone size, J gene, D gene, CDR3 protein, CDR3 DNA. D genes are given only for firm matches. Clone size is shown for a subset of rows, as once, few, many or a class of expanded clone.

V: TRBV27
size: -
J: TRBJ2-7
D: TRBD2
CDR3: CASSFESGTIYEQYF
DNA: TGTGCCAGCAGTTTCGAGTCGGGGACTATTTACGAGCAGTACTTC

V: TRBV29-1
size: -
J: TRBJ1-4
D: -
CDR3: CSVATRSHEKLFF
DNA: TGCAGCGTCGCCACGAGGTCCCATGAAAAACTGTTTTTT

V: TRBV29-1
size: -
J: TRBJ2-7
D: TRBD1
CDR3: CSVLSISGTGGYEQYF
DNA: TGCAGCGTTCTATCCATATCCGGGACAGGTGGCTACGAGCAGTACTTC

V: TRBV30
size: -
J: TRBJ2-7
D: TRBD1
CDR3: CALSANRGLYEQYF
DNA: TGTGCCCTCTCTGCCAACAGGGGCCTCTACGAGCAGTACTTC

V: TRBV6-5
size: -
J: TRBJ2-7
D: -
CDR3: CASSYSSRSTYEQYF
DNA: TGTGCCAGCAGTTACTCTTCACGTAGTACCTACGAGCAGTACTTC

V: TRBV7-9
size: many
J: TRBJ2-7
D: -
CDR3: CASSLVGDMDEQYF
DNA: TGTGCCAGCAGCTTAGTTGGGGACATGGACGAGCAGTACTTC

V: TRBV10-3
size: few
J: TRBJ1-6
D: -
CDR3: CAISESASGKKSYNSPLHF
DNA: TGTGCCATCAGTGAGTCGGCGTCAGGGAAGAAATCCTATAATTCACCCCTCCACTTT

V: TRBV5-1
size: -
J: TRBJ1-5
D: -
CDR3: CASSLGEPNQPQHF
DNA: TGCGCCAGCAGCTTGGGAGAACCCAATCAGCCCCAGCATTTT

V: TRBV7-3
size: few
J: TRBJ2-5
D: TRBD2
CDR3: CASSVGLAGGETQYF
DNA: TGTGCCAGCAGCGTGGGACTAGCGGGAGGAGAGACCCAGTACTTC

V: TRBV10-2
size: -
J: TRBJ2-2
D: TRBD2
CDR3: CASRGLAENTGELFF
DNA: TGCGCCAGCAGAGGACTAGCGGAGAACACCGGGGAGCTGTTTTTT

V: TRBV9
size: -
J: TRBJ2-1
D: TRBD1
CDR3: CASSVAGLRDRDREQFF
DNA: TGTGCCAGCAGCGTAGCTGGTCTCCGGGACAGGGATCGGGAGCAGTTCTTC

V: TRBV10-3
size: few
J: TRBJ1-2
D: TRBD1
CDR3: CAIRQDRGTNYGYTF
DNA: TGTGCCATCAGACAAGACAGGGGCACTAACTATGGCTACACCTTC

V: TRBV28
size: few
J: TRBJ2-7
D: TRBD2
CDR3: CASSQPPGLAGPSSYEQYF
DNA: TGTGCCAGCAGTCAGCCCCCGGGACTAGCGGGACCAAGCTCCTACGAGCAGTACTTC

V: TRBV19
size: -
J: TRBJ2-7
D: TRBD1
CDR3: CASSVRDRGATSSYEQYF
DNA: TGTGCCAGTAGTGTCCGGGACAGGGGCGCAACAAGCTCCTACGAGCAGTACTTC

V: TRBV9
size: few
J: TRBJ2-1
D: -
CDR3: CASSVATRDILGEQFF
DNA: TGTGCCAGCAGCGTAGCTACACGGGACATCCTTGGTGAGCAGTTCTTC

V: TRBV14
size: -
J: TRBJ2-5
D: -
CDR3: CASSQDFDRQETQYF
DNA: TGTGCCAGCAGCCAAGATTTCGACAGGCAGGAGACCCAGTACTTC

V: TRBV6-5
size: -
J: TRBJ2-3
D: -
CDR3: CASSATRTDTQYF
DNA: TGTGCCAGCAGTGCGACTAGGACAGATACGCAGTATTTT

V: TRBV7-3
size: few
J: TRBJ1-1
D: -
CDR3: CASRRQANTEAFF
DNA: TGTGCCAGCCGACGGCAGGCGAACACTGAAGCTTTCTTT

V: TRBV19
size: -
J: TRBJ2-1
D: TRBD2
CDR3: CASSKTGTSGRDEQFF
DNA: TGTGCCAGTAGTAAAACCGGGACTAGCGGGAGGGATGAGCAGTTCTTC

V: TRBV5-6
size: -
J: TRBJ2-7
D: -
CDR3: CASSFRPGIGYEQYF
DNA: TGTGCCAGCAGCTTTCGCCCGGGGATAGGCTACGAGCAGTACTTC

V: TRBV30
size: -
J: TRBJ1-4
D: TRBD1
CDR3: CAWTDRGRNEKLFF
DNA: TGTGCCTGGACAGACAGGGGGCGGAATGAAAAACTGTTTTTT

V: TRBV9
size: -
J: TRBJ1-6
D: -
CDR3: CASSPRPDSYNSPLHF
DNA: TGTGCCAGCAGCCCCCGTCCGGACAGTTATAATTCACCCCTCCACTTT

V: TRBV15
size: once
J: TRBJ2-6
D: -
CDR3: CATSRESGAQFLFGANVLTF
DNA: TGTGCCACCAGCAGAGAATCAGGGGCGCAATTCCTTTTTGGGGCCAACGTCCTGACTTTC

V: TRBV4-2
size: few
J: TRBJ2-2
D: TRBD1
CDR3: CASSQDQGADTGELFF
DNA: TGTGCCAGCAGCCAAGATCAGGGGGCGGACACCGGGGAGCTGTTTTTT

V: TRBV30
size: -
J: TRBJ1-5
D: -
CDR3: CAWSVQGSQPQHF
DNA: TGTGCCTGGAGTGTACAGGGAAGTCAGCCCCAGCATTTT

V: TRBV4-2
size: -
J: TRBJ1-1
D: -
CDR3: CASSQDLSAGPWAFF
DNA: TGTGCCAGCAGCCAAGATCTTTCGGCGGGGCCTTGGGCTTTCTTT

V: TRBV20-1
size: few
J: TRBJ1-2
D: -
CDR3: CSARKRGGYTF
DNA: TGCAGTGCTAGGAAGCGGGGGGGCTACACCTTC

V: TRBV4-3
size: few
J: TRBJ2-2
D: TRBD2
CDR3: CASRGGGAPNTGELFF
DNA: TGCGCCAGCCGCGGCGGGGGGGCCCCGAACACCGGGGAGCTGTTTTTT

V: TRBV19
size: -
J: TRBJ1-1
D: TRBD1
CDR3: CASRPRDRGLIAFF
DNA: TGTGCCAGTAGACCCCGGGACAGGGGCTTGATTGCTTTCTTT

V: TRBV9
size: -
J: TRBJ2-1
D: TRBD1
CDR3: CASSAQGAGTSSDEQFF
DNA: TGTGCCAGCAGCGCACAGGGGGCAGGGACGAGTTCGGATGAGCAGTTCTTC

V: TRBV7-2
size: -
J: TRBJ2-3
D: TRBD1
CDR3: CASSLGQGPDTQYF
DNA: TGTGCCAGCAGCTTAGGACAGGGACCAGATACGCAGTATTTT

V: TRBV20-1
size: -
J: TRBJ1-1
D: -
CDR3: CSASQGTKAFF
DNA: TGCAGTGCTAGTCAGGGCACTAAAGCTTTCTTT

V: TRBV7-9
size: -
J: TRBJ1-5
D: -
CDR3: CASSLHQSNQPQHF
DNA: TGTGCCAGCAGCTTACATCAGAGCAATCAGCCCCAGCATTTT

V: TRBV19
size: -
J: TRBJ1-1
D: -
CDR3: CASSIEEAWPGLLKAFF
DNA: TGTGCCAGTAGTATAGAGGAGGCTTGGCCGGGACTATTGAAGGCTTTCTTT

V: TRBV28
size: few
J: TRBJ1-1
D: -
CDR3: CASSLFGRGNTEAFF
DNA: TGTGCCAGCAGTTTATTTGGCAGAGGGAACACTGAAGCTTTCTTT

V: TRBV5-6
size: -
J: TRBJ1-1
D: TRBD1
CDR3: CASSPRAGGFTEAFF
DNA: TGTGCCAGCAGCCCGCGGGCAGGGGGATTCACTGAAGCTTTCTTT

V: TRBV5-1
size: few
J: TRBJ1-5
D: TRBD1
CDR3: CASSLTGQVGQPQHF
DNA: TGCGCCAGCAGCTTGACGGGACAGGTCGGTCAGCCCCAGCATTTT

V: TRBV18
size: few
J: TRBJ2-6
D: -
CDR3: CASSPRRTPNSGANVLTF
DNA: TGTGCCAGCTCACCGCGAAGGACACCTAACTCTGGGGCCAACGTCCTGACTTTC

V: TRBV5-1
size: -
J: TRBJ1-4
D: -
CDR3: CASSFEGTTNEKLFF
DNA: TGCGCCAGCAGCTTCGAGGGAACAACTAATGAAAAACTGTTTTTT

V: TRBV19
size: -
J: TRBJ2-7
D: TRBD2
CDR3: CASSTTSGSYEQYF
DNA: TGTGCCAGTAGTACGACTAGCGGATCCTACGAGCAGTACTTC

V: TRBV11-2
size: few
J: TRBJ2-7
D: TRBD2
CDR3: CASSPGTSGGYEQYF
DNA: TGTGCCAGCAGCCCAGGGACTAGCGGGGGGTACGAGCAGTACTTC